Sequencing of this T cell receptor (beta chain) was carried out in a study of shared clonotypes between healthy human individuals. Looking at the study overall: Serving as donors were a couple of women and three men, whose ages spanned 18 to 49. Each donor's CD8 memory used one plate, CD8 naive two, each CD4 subset three.

The CDR3 is 16 residues long. V was trimmed by 0 bases and J by 4 bases, leaving 16 bases between them. Per the germline V gene, CDR1 is SGHRS and CDR2 is YFSETQ. This clone was observed a handful of times. The antigen is undetermined. Sorted-subset replicate PCRs used 200 ng of genomic DNA. This amount corresponded to some 30,000 T cell genomes. The assay was immunoSEQ multiplex PCR, and TCRdb's table has in-frame clones only and misses some. The table shows 950,000 to 1,100,000 clones, with around 78% occurring only once. Whole-study results and caveats: Unshared clonotypes carried lower generation probabilities than those common to all four donors.

This chain uses TRBV5-1 with TRBJ1-2; D possibly corresponds to TRBD1 (5 bases). Sequencing used memory CD4+ T cells from PBMCs. The subset: CD45RA-negative fraction. This sequence was found in a man in his late teens or twenties in good health. Some clones in this sample may be carry-over from other donors' samples. DNA for the CDR3: TGCGCCAGCAGCTTGGGGGTGACAGCCCTTACCTATGGCTACACCTTC. This translates into CASSLGVTALTYGYTF.